Each of the 2 T cell receptor beta chains below was sequenced from the same sample in a study of T cells in Graves' hyperthyroidism and ophthalmopathy (dated by TCRdb to the late 2010s). The receptor library was made with multiplex PCR. Sequencing instrument: Illumina HiSeq 2000. The TCR beta CDR3 regions were amplified from the RNA transcripts. A first-round RT-PCR of the TCR CDR3 used the HTBI primer set with the Qiagen OneStep RT-PCR kit. Using fastp at Q25 and MiXCR, TCRdb reprocessed the public reads and kept productive beta chains. Identical CDR3 protein sequences are pooled into one entry, listed with their most common genes and DNA. The table for this sample lists around 300,000 distinct CDR3 sequences; roughly an eighth of them were counted only once. 30% to 35% of the sample comes from the top ten. The sample consisted of blood. These TCRs come from a woman in her thirties or forties with Graves' ophthalmopathy.

This clonotype was detected ten times or more. J is TRBJ1-1 and V is TRBV6-1; 9 bases are a match to TRBD1. CDR1 is MNHNS, CDR2 SASEGT, per germline. The CDR3 runs 14 residues. Trimming cost V 7 bases and J 4 bases; bases outside gene matches: 7. This CDR3 reads CASNMDRGSTEAFF. The CDR3, as DNA: TGTGCCAGCAACATGGACAGGGGATCCACTGAAGCTTTCTTT.

The chain uses TRBV27 and TRBJ2-7; no definite D call. The CDR3 is 14 residues long. The germline V and J ends were trimmed by 3 bases and 0 bases, with 9 bases remaining between them. CDR1 is MNHEY and CDR2 is SMNVEV in the germline V gene (reference sequence). CDR3 residues: CASSFSRRSYEQYF. Here the CDR3 DNA reads TGTGCCAGCAGTTTTTCTCGCCGCTCCTACGAGCAGTACTTC.